A selection of T cell receptor beta chains follows, all from one sample in a study of T cell responses to AZD1222 COVID-19 vaccine. The data were produced by immunoSEQ multiplex PCR, yet TCRdb's version contains in-frame clones alone and is incomplete. The profile covers approximately 140,000 clones, with 89% appearing a single time and more than 2.5% taken by the ten largest. The sample here was peripheral blood, taken on day 0 of AZD1222 vaccination. The origin of the receptors is an adult in good health. Both conserved end residues are part of each CDR3. Fields, in order: CDR3 length, clone size, D gene, J gene, V gene, CDR3 protein, CDR3 DNA. A D gene is named only where the DNA matches it firmly. The size of a clone is reported for some rows only, either as once, few or many, or as a class for expanded clones.

length: 14; size: -; D: TRBD1; J: TRBJ2-3; V: TRBV30; CDR3: CAYADRGRSNTQYF; DNA: TGTGCCTACGCCGACAGGGGGCGGTCAAATACGCAGTATTTT
length: 13; size: -; D: -; J: TRBJ1-5; V: TRBV28; CDR3: CASQFRGNQPQHF; DNA: TGTGCCAGCCAGTTTCGTGGCAATCAGCCCCAGCATTTT
length: 15; size: -; D: -; J: TRBJ2-1; V: TRBV27; CDR3: CASSLQGIPYNEQFF; DNA: TGTGCCAGCAGTTTACAGGGGATTCCTTACAATGAGCAGTTCTTC
length: 15; size: -; D: -; J: TRBJ2-3; V: TRBV7-8; CDR3: CASSSPLGNTDTQYF; DNA: TGTGCCAGCAGCTCCCCGCTCGGAAACACAGATACGCAGTATTTT
length: 16; size: few; D: -; J: TRBJ1-2; V: TRBV7-8; CDR3: CASSSWGEAQYYGYTF; DNA: TGTGCCAGCAGCTCCTGGGGGGAGGCCCAGTACTATGGCTACACCTTC
length: 15; size: -; D: TRBD2; J: TRBJ2-1; V: TRBV5-1; CDR3: CASSLGTSGGGEQFF; DNA: TGCGCCAGCAGCTTAGGGACTAGCGGAGGGGGTGAGCAGTTCTTC
length: 13; size: -; D: -; J: TRBJ2-6; V: TRBV5-4; CDR3: CASSFPAGNVLTF; DNA: TGTGCCAGCAGCTTTCCGGCGGGCAACGTCCTGACTTTC
length: 14; size: -; D: TRBD1; J: TRBJ2-3; V: TRBV2; CDR3: CASSLNTGVDTQYF; DNA: TGTGCCAGCAGTTTAAACACAGGGGTGGATACGCAGTATTTT
length: 11; size: few; D: TRBD2; J: TRBJ2-1; V: TRBV7-9; CDR3: CAGAGANEQFF; DNA: TGTGCCGGGGCGGGAGCCAATGAGCAGTTCTTC
length: 15; size: -; D: -; J: TRBJ2-1; V: TRBV5-8; CDR3: CASSRPGTPYNEQFF; DNA: TGTGCCAGCAGCCGGCCGGGAACTCCCTACAATGAGCAGTTCTTC
length: 16; size: -; D: -; J: TRBJ1-3; V: TRBV5-1; CDR3: CASSPQARPSGNTIYF; DNA: TGCGCCAGCAGCCCACAGGCACGACCCTCTGGAAACACCATATATTTT
length: 15; size: -; D: -; J: TRBJ2-5; V: TRBV2; CDR3: CASSRGEVPRETQYF; DNA: TGTGCCAGCTCTCGAGGGGAGGTCCCAAGGGAGACCCAGTACTTC
length: 14; size: once; D: -; J: TRBJ1-2; V: TRBV18; CDR3: CASSPTPGVLGYTF; DNA: TGTGCCAGCTCACCTACCCCCGGGGTGCTTGGCTACACCTTC
length: 15; size: -; D: -; J: TRBJ1-4; V: TRBV6-5; CDR3: CASSYSRRASEKLFF; DNA: TGTGCCAGCAGTTACTCGAGACGGGCGAGTGAAAAACTGTTTTTT
length: 16; size: -; D: -; J: TRBJ2-7; V: TRBV4-1; CDR3: CASSQDPRRTFYEQYF; DNA: TGCGCCAGCAGCCAAGATCCCAGACGGACCTTCTACGAGCAGTACTTC
length: 14; size: -; D: -; J: TRBJ1-1; V: TRBV5-6; CDR3: CASSLDPGPTEAFF; DNA: TGTGCCAGCAGCTTAGACCCTGGGCCCACTGAAGCTTTCTTT
length: 15; size: -; D: -; J: TRBJ2-1; V: TRBV10-1; CDR3: CASSDKATLNNEQFF; DNA: TGCGCCAGCAGTGATAAGGCAACCCTTAACAATGAGCAGTTCTTC
length: 15; size: -; D: -; J: TRBJ1-2; V: TRBV6-2/TRBV6-3; CDR3: CASSYSTGSIYGYTF; DNA: TGTGCCAGCAGTTACTCGACCGGGAGTATCTATGGCTACACCTTC
length: 16; size: -; D: TRBD2; J: TRBJ2-1; V: TRBV18; CDR3: CASSPPGRAGVYEQFF; DNA: TGTGCCAGCTCACCACCGGGGAGGGCGGGAGTTTATGAGCAGTTCTTC
length: 13; size: -; D: -; J: TRBJ2-1; V: TRBV9; CDR3: CASSVPGENEQFF; DNA: TGTGCCAGCAGCGTCCCAGGGGAGAATGAGCAGTTCTTC
length: 15; size: -; D: -; J: TRBJ2-1; V: TRBV9; CDR3: CASSVHGTDRDEQFF; DNA: TGTGCCAGCAGCGTACACGGGACGGATCGTGATGAGCAGTTCTTC
length: 13; size: once; D: -; J: TRBJ2-4; V: TRBV7-2; CDR3: CASSLHSTRIQYF; DNA: TGTGCCAGCAGCCTCCACAGCACCCGCATTCAGTACTTC
length: 15; size: -; D: -; J: TRBJ2-1; V: TRBV19; CDR3: CASSTIRSSYNEQFF; DNA: TGTGCCAGTAGTACCATCAGAAGCTCCTACAATGAGCAGTTCTTC
length: 13; size: -; D: -; J: TRBJ1-6; V: TRBV5-1; CDR3: CASSSSYNSPLHF; DNA: TGCGCCAGCTCGAGCTCCTATAATTCACCCCTCCACTTT
length: 18; size: many; D: TRBD2; J: TRBJ2-1; V: TRBV4-1; CDR3: CASSQVDMGLAGANEQFF; DNA: TGCGCCAGCAGCCAAGTTGATATGGGTCTAGCGGGAGCCAATGAGCAGTTCTTC
length: 19; size: -; D: TRBD1; J: TRBJ2-7; V: TRBV5-1; CDR3: CASSLTFRGGQGVSYEQYF; DNA: TGCGCCAGCAGTCTTACTTTTCGAGGGGGACAGGGGGTTTCCTACGAGCAGTACTTC
length: 16; size: -; D: -; J: TRBJ2-2; V: TRBV2; CDR3: CASTPRGIRDTGELFF; DNA: TGTGCCAGCACCCCGAGGGGTATTAGGGACACCGGGGAGCTGTTTTTT
length: 12; size: few; D: TRBD1; J: TRBJ2-1; V: TRBV11-2; CDR3: CASSRDRERAFF; DNA: TGTGCCAGCAGCAGAGACAGGGAGCGCGCGTTCTTC
length: 17; size: -; D: TRBD2; J: TRBJ2-3; V: TRBV7-2; CDR3: CASSQWMGGGASDTQYF; DNA: TGTGCCAGCAGTCAATGGATGGGCGGGGGGGCTTCAGATACGCAGTATTTT
length: 15; size: once; D: -; J: TRBJ1-2; V: TRBV6-1; CDR3: CASSEISKPIYGYTF; DNA: TGTGCCAGCAGTGAAATATCGAAGCCCATCTATGGCTACACCTTC
length: 14; size: -; D: -; J: TRBJ2-1; V: TRBV6-5; CDR3: CASRVASGVNEQFF; DNA: TGTGCCAGCAGAGTGGCTTCAGGGGTCAATGAGCAGTTCTTC
length: 13; size: -; D: -; J: TRBJ2-5; V: TRBV7-9; CDR3: CASSVLGLETQYF; DNA: TGTGCCAGCAGCGTCCTAGGGCTAGAGACCCAGTACTTC
length: 18; size: -; D: TRBD2; J: TRBJ2-7; V: TRBV28; CDR3: CASSTPTSGRASANEQYF; DNA: TGTGCCAGCAGTACCCCCACTAGCGGGAGGGCCTCAGCGAACGAGCAGTACTTC
length: 15; size: -; D: TRBD2; J: TRBJ2-1; V: TRBV5-6; CDR3: CASSLGLAGLNEQFF; DNA: TGTGCCAGCAGCTTGGGACTAGCGGGACTCAATGAGCAGTTCTTC
length: 17; size: -; D: TRBD1; J: TRBJ1-1; V: TRBV4-2; CDR3: CASSRPRQGGPNTEAFF; DNA: TGTGCCAGCAGCCGGCCTAGACAGGGGGGGCCGAACACTGAAGCTTTCTTT
length: 13; size: -; D: TRBD1; J: TRBJ1-5; V: TRBV19; CDR3: CASSMAGGQPQHF; DNA: TGTGCCAGTAGTATGGCAGGGGGTCAGCCCCAGCATTTT
length: 16; size: -; D: TRBD2; J: TRBJ2-1; V: TRBV19; CDR3: CASRTTSQGTYNEQFF; DNA: TGTGCCAGTAGAACGACTAGCCAAGGAACCTACAATGAGCAGTTCTTC
length: 17; size: -; D: -; J: TRBJ2-5; V: TRBV5-5; CDR3: CASSSAIGTASQETQYF; DNA: TGTGCCAGCAGCTCGGCTATCGGGACGGCCTCGCAAGAGACCCAGTACTTC
length: 13; size: -; D: -; J: TRBJ2-1; V: TRBV19; CDR3: CASSPFGYNEQFF; DNA: TGTGCCAGTAGCCCTTTCGGTTACAATGAGCAGTTCTTC